A single sample gave rise to the 10 T cell receptor beta chains below, sequenced in a study of OX40 agonist ivuxolimab in advanced cancers. TCRdb's copy holds only in-frame clones and misses some; the assay was immunoSEQ multiplex PCR. This sample has 86,000 or so clones, with 92% found just once. The starting material was CD4+ or CD8+ T cells sorted from blood, obtained in a trial of the OX40 agonist ivuxolimab. These receptors were collected from an adult with an advanced solid tumor such as melanoma, head and neck, liver or kidney cancer.

The chain has TRBV28 and TRBJ2-7; TRBD2 aligns across 12 bases. CDR1 MDHEN and CDR2 SYDVKM come from the germline V gene. The CDR3 totals 16 residues. Trimming at V came to 4 bases and at J to 5 bases, leaving 9 bases not matched to a gene. For the CDR3, the DNA is TGTGCCAGCAGTTCCCCAGGACTAGCGGGATCCCACGAGCAGTACTTC. This codes for CASSSPGLAGSHEQYF.

This clone has just one count. V and J are TRBV7-2 and TRBJ1-3, with D tentatively TRBD1 (5 bases). Trimming left V 1 base short and J 2 bases short, with 12 bases between. The CDR3 length is 16 residues. Germline V gives CDR1 SGHTA, CDR2 FQGNSA. The chain's CDR3 is CASSLVLGLPGNTIYF. Written as DNA, the CDR3 is TGTGCCAGCAGCTTAGTCTTGGGACTTCCTGGAAACACCATATATTTT.

This clone showed up just once. The V gene is TRBV6-6, the J gene TRBJ1-2; 7 bases are shared with TRBD1. This CDR3 has 15 residues. CDR1 and CDR2 (germline): MNHNY, SVGAGI (reference sequence). The junction had 15 bases not matched to a gene; V was cut back by 10 bases and J by 4 bases. The CDR3 coding sequence is TGTGCCACCTTCGATTTAGGAAACAGGGGCTATGGCTACACCTTC. This sequence encodes CATFDLGNRGYGYTF.

This sequence joins TRBV29-1 and TRBJ2-3; D remains unclear. In germline, CDR1 is SQVTM, CDR2 ANQGSEA. Trimming shortened V by 6 bases and J by 0 bases, and 13 bases separated the two germline ends. The CDR3 is 14 amino acids. CDR3 sequence reads: CSVTHTTSTDTQYF. CDR3 bases: TGCAGCGTGACTCACACCACTAGCACAGATACGCAGTATTTT.

This clone was seen a single time. The chain is built from TRBV5-1 and TRBJ1-1; 7 bases are shared with TRBD1. CDR1 is SGHRS and CDR2 is YFSETQ in the germline V gene. The CDR3 spans 13 residues. After removal of 0 bases from V and 8 bases from J, the junction contained 4 bases not matched to a gene. The CDR3 DNA sequence: TGCGCCAGCAGCTTGGAAGGAGGGGGCGAAGCTTTCTTT. Translating it yields CASSLEGGGEAFF.

The V gene is TRBV5-3, the J gene TRBJ2-7, with 9 nucleotides matching TRBD2. TRBV5-3 is classed as an ORF, of uncertain function. The CDR3 is 17 amino acids. With 4 bases clipped from V and 3 bases from J, the junction kept 14 bases outside the gene matches. CDR3 amino acids: CARSHRILAGAHYEQYF. The CDR3 nucleotides are TGTGCCAGAAGCCACCGGATTTTAGCGGGGGCCCACTACGAGCAGTACTTC.

This clone occurred once. The chain links TRBV5-1 to TRBJ2-2, with 7 bases lining up with TRBD2. The CDR3 covers 16 residues. CDR1 and CDR2 from the germline V gene are SGHRS and YFSETQ. J was trimmed by 7 bases and V by 0 bases; bases with no gene match: 9. CDR3 nucleotide sequence: TGCGCCAGCAGCTTGGATGGCGGGAGCCGGGGCGGGGAGCTGTTTTTT. It translates to CASSLDGGSRGGELFF.

The V and J genes are TRBV7-2 and TRBJ1-2, with D unresolved. The CDR3 is 13 residues long. Between the trimmed V and J ends, which lost 5 bases and 0 bases, there was a span of 7 bases. Germline assignment: CDR1 SGHTA and CDR2 FQGNSA. The CDR3 region has the DNA TGTGCCAGCAGCAGCCCCCCTAACTATGGCTACACCTTC. Amino acid sequence: CASSSPPNYGYTF. Complete variable domain (other parts from reference TRBV7-2 and TRBJ1-2): GAGVSQSPSNKVTEKGKDVELRCDPISGHTALYWYRQSLGQGLEFLIYFQGNSAPDKSGLPSDRFSAERTGGSVSTLTIQRTQQEDSAVYLCASSSPPNYGYTFGSGTRLTVV.

The V and J genes are TRBV28 and TRBJ1-2, with D hard to call. CDR3 length: 13 amino acids. V lost 8 bases and J lost 0, with 10 bases in between. Germline V gene data show CDR1 as MDHEN and CDR2 as SYDVKM. The CDR3 is CASEDGTNYGYTF. In DNA, the CDR3 is TGTGCCAGCGAAGACGGTACTAACTATGGCTACACCTTC.

This clone was seen a handful of times. This rearrangement joins TRBV7-2 to TRBJ2-7; D gene unclear. The V end lost 4 bases, the J end lost 7 bases, and 20 bases lay between the germline ends. The CDR3 contains 15 residues. CDR1 SGHTA and CDR2 FQGNSA come from the germline V gene. CDR3 coding DNA: TGTGCCAGCAGCTACGAGGCAGGACCCCACCATGAGCAGTACTTC. It codes for CASSYEAGPHHEQYF.